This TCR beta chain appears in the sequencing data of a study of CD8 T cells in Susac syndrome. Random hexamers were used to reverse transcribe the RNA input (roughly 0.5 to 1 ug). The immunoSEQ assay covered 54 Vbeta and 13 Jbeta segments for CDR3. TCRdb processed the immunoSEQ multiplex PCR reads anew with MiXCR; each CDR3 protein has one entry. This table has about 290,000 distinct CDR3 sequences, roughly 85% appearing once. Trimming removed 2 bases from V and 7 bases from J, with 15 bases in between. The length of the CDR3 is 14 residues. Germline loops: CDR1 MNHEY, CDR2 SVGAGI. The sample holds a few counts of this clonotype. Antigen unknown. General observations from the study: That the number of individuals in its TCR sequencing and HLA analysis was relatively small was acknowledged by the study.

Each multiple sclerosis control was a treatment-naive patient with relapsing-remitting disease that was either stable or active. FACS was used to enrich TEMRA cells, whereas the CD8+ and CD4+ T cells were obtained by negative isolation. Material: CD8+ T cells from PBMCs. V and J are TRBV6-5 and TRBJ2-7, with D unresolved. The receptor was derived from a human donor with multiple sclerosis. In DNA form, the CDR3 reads TGTGCCAGCAGTTACGGAACACAGCGTCTAGAGCAGTACTTC. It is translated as CASSYGTQRLEQYF.